This TCR beta chain was profiled in a study of control samples from healthy donors and cancer patients. The trim removed 1 base at V and 3 bases at J, leaving 3 bases unmatched. The CDR3 has 15 residues. Per the germline V gene, CDR1 is SGHTA and CDR2 is FQGNSA. Clones were sequenced by immunoSEQ multiplex PCR, and TCRdb holds only the in-frame ones, with some missing. The data show under 65,000 clones, 90% seen once. The chain uses TRBV7-2 and TRBJ2-7; 10 bases line up with TRBD2. The sequence was collected from a woman aged 50 to 60 with colorectal cancer. Sequencing was carried out using PBMCs. CDR3 DNA: TGTGCCAGCAGCTTAGATGCTAGCGGGGGCTACGAGCAGTACTTC. The encoded protein is CASSLDASGGYEQYF.